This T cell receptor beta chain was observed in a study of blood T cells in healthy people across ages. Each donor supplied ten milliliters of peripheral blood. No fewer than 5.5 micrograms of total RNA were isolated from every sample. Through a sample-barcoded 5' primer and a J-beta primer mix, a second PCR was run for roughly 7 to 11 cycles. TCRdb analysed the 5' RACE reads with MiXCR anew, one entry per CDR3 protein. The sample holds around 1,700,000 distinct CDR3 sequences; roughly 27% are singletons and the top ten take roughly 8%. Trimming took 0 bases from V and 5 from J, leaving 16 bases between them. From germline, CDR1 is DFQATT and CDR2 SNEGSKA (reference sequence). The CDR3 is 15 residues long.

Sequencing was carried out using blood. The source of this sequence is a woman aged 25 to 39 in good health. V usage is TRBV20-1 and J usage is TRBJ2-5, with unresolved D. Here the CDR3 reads CSARDGSNGRETQYF. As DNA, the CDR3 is TGCAGTGCTAGAGATGGTTCGAATGGAAGGGAGACCCAGTACTTC.